Listed here are 14 T cell receptor beta chains from one sample, sequenced in a study of blood T cell repertoires in COVID-19. Generated by immunoSEQ multiplex PCR, the TCRdb table keeps only in-frame clones and is missing some. The table shows fewer than 200,000 clones, with around 80% occurring only once. The sample consisted of peripheral blood. These receptors were collected from a human donor in a cohort sampled during active COVID-19.

There are a few counts of this clone. V is TRBV30 and J is TRBJ2-1; TRBD1 matches 7 bases. CDR1 GTSNPN and CDR2 SVGIG come from the germline V gene (reference sequence). Trimming removed 0 bases from V and 4 bases from J; junction bases left unmatched: 3. This CDR3 is built from 14 residues. CDR3 residues: CAWSVGGEYNEQFF. The DNA of the CDR3 is TGTGCCTGGAGTGTAGGGGGCGAATACAATGAGCAGTTCTTC.

The genes are TRBV5-1 and TRBJ2-2; possible D gene TRBD1, 5 bases. The length of the CDR3 is 16 residues. Trimming took 1 base from V and 4 from J, leaving 14 bases between them. Germline loops: CDR1 SGHRS, CDR2 YFSETQ. Here the CDR3 reads CASSLTGAVGTGELFF. For the CDR3, the DNA is TGCGCCAGCAGCTTGACTGGGGCGGTGGGCACCGGGGAGCTGTTTTTT.

The gene calls are TRBV3-1 (or the pseudogene TRBV3-2) and TRBJ1-1; TRBD1 matches at 7 bases. V was pared by 1 base and J by 3 bases, with 14 bases of the junction left unmatched. CDR3 size: 18 residues. The germline V gene encodes CDR1 LGHDT and CDR2 YNNKEL (reference sequence). The CDR3 region has the DNA TGTGCCAGCAGCCAAGGACAGGGTCGAGGTTTGTGGTACACTGAAGCTTTCTTT. This codes for CASSQGQGRGLWYTEAFF.

The rearrangement links TRBV12-3 or TRBV12-4 to TRBJ1-2; 7 bases align to TRBD1. V lost 4 bases to trimming and J lost 8 bases; unmatched junction nucleotides: 4. The CDR3 consists of 12 residues. In DNA, the CDR3 is TGTGCCAGCAGTTCGACAGGGCCCGGCTACACCTTC. As protein: CASSSTGPGYTF.

This clone was seen a handful of times. This sequence joins TRBV5-7 and TRBJ2-2, with TRBD2 matching 9 bases. TRBV5-7 is annotated as an ORF whose role is uncertain. The CDR3 consists of 15 residues. Germline trimming cut 3 bases from V and 3 bases from J; bases unmatched to any gene: 3. CDR3 sequence reads: CASSCKRGDTGELFF. The CDR3, as DNA: TGTGCCAGCAGCTGTAAGCGGGGGGACACCGGGGAGCTGTTTTTT.

This clone was found once. The J gene is TRBJ2-1, the V gene TRBV7-9; no firm D call. The CDR3 contains 16 residues. Trimming shortened V by 4 bases and J by 0 bases, and 13 bases separated the two germline ends. Germline V gene lookup returns CDR1 SEHNR and CDR2 FQNEAQ (reference sequence). CDR3: CASSSPIRTSYNEQFF. In DNA, the CDR3 is TGTGCCAGCAGCTCCCCTATAAGAACCTCCTACAATGAGCAGTTCTTC. The full variable domain, in which reference TRBV7-9 and TRBJ2-1 provide the parts outside the CDR3, is DTGVSQNPRHKITKRGQNVTFRCDPISEHNRLYWYRQTLGQGPEFLTYFQNEAQLEKSRLLSDRFSAERPKGSFSTLEIQRTEQGDSAMYLCASSSPIRTSYNEQFFGPGTRLTVL.

The rearrangement links TRBV4-1 to TRBJ2-3; weak D call: TRBD2 (6 bases). The CDR3 contains 16 residues. Trimming removed 3 bases from V and 2 bases from J, with 15 bases in between. Germline V gives CDR1 MGHRA, CDR2 YSYEKL. The CDR3 DNA reads as TGCGCCAGCAGCCAGGGGTATGGGACTTTCACAGATACGCAGTATTTT. It encodes CASSQGYGTFTDTQYF.

This clone was counted once. This chain connects TRBV7-3 to TRBJ1-5; 8 bases agree with TRBD1. The CDR3 runs 21 residues. The trim removed 4 bases at V and 0 bases at J, leaving 20 bases unmatched. Germline lookup yields CDR1 SGHTA and CDR2 FQGTGA. The CDR3 nucleotides are TGTGCCAGCAGCTCCCTTAACCGGGACAGGACTTTTAATTATAGCAATCAGCCCCAGCATTTT. Translated, it gives CASSSLNRDRTFNYSNQPQHF.

The genes are TRBV11-2 and TRBJ2-1, with 11 nucleotides matching TRBD2. The J segment lost 8 bases and the V segment lost 4 bases, leaving 7 bases of the junction unmatched. CDR3 length: 15 residues. The germline CDR1 and CDR2 sequences are SGHAT and FQNNGV. The CDR3 region has the DNA TGTGCCAGCAGCTCCAGACTAGCGGGGATCTATGAGCAGTTCTTC. Translated, it gives CASSSRLAGIYEQFF.

This clone was counted a few times. The rearrangement joins TRBV5-1 to TRBJ1-1; the D is unclear. Germline lookup yields CDR1 SGHRS and CDR2 YFSETQ. V lost 8 bases and J lost 1, with 15 bases in between. The CDR3 runs 14 residues. The CDR3 protein is CASGPRPGNTEAFF. In DNA form, the CDR3 reads TGCGCCAGTGGGCCCAGGCCAGGGAACACTGAAGCTTTCTTT.

V is TRBV5-8 and J is TRBJ2-6; D unresolved. Germline V CDR1 and CDR2: SGHTS, YDEGEE. V lost 0 bases to trimming and J lost 2 bases, with 12 bases between them. The CDR3 sequence is 17 residues long. The CDR3 is CASSLALSFTGANVLTF. CDR3 nucleotides: TGTGCCAGCAGCTTGGCCCTTAGTTTTACTGGGGCCAACGTCCTGACTTTC. The full variable domain, completed using reference TRBV5-8 and TRBJ2-6, is EAGVTQSPTHLIKTRGQQATLRCSPISGHTSVYWYQQALGLGLQFLLWYDEGEERNRGNFPPRFSGRQFPNYSSELNVNALELEDSALYLCASSLALSFTGANVLTFGAGSRLTVL.

The chain carries TRBV7-9 and TRBJ1-4; TRBD1 aligns across 11 bases. V lost 6 bases, J lost 8 bases, and 8 bases stayed unmatched. CDR1 is SEHNR, CDR2 FQNEAQ, per germline (reference sequence). CDR3 length: 15 amino acids. The CDR3 DNA is TGTGCCAGCAGTCCCGGACAGGGGGCTGTAGAAAAACTGTTTTTT. Encoded protein: CASSPGQGAVEKLFF.

The chain combines TRBV12-5 with TRBJ1-5; D is unresolved. This CDR3 region has 13 residues. Trimming cost V 0 bases and J 4 bases, with 4 bases left between them. Germline V gene sequence: CDR1 LGHNT, CDR2 FRNRAP. CDR3 in amino acids: CASGLVRNQPQHF. CDR3 in DNA: TGTGCTAGTGGTTTGGTACGGAATCAGCCCCAGCATTTT.

J is TRBJ2-2 and V is TRBV5-4, with a possible D match to TRBD1 (5 bases). CDR1 and CDR2 (germline): SGHNT, YYREEE (reference sequence). The CDR3 contains 15 residues. V dropped 2 bases and J dropped 1 base, with 9 bases sitting between them. In DNA, the CDR3 is TGTGCCAGCAGCTTAAGGACAAAGAACACCGGGGAGCTGTTTTTT. Amino acids: CASSLRTKNTGELFF.